One sample yielded the 14 T cell receptor beta chains listed below, sequenced in a study of CD8+ T cells in alopecia areata (dated by TCRdb to the late 2010s). The method behind the library was the immunoSEQ multiplex PCR assay. For TCR sequencing, RNA was extracted from every sample and reverse transcribed into cDNA to serve as template. The table was pulled from immuneACCESS by TCRdb, which kept in-frame rearrangements only. Such tables lose some clones; where checked, under half of the loss comes from unresolved V genes, and the rest has no known cause. Recorded for this sample are 200,000 to 250,000 clones; more than 60% of them occurred a single time. The ten top clones hold roughly 1.2% of the sample. The meaning of the sample's treatment or condition label: oral pan-JAK inhibitor, 5-10 mg twice daily. The sample in question was CD4+ T cells sorted from blood, obtained around week 42, from a patient treated with tofacitinib. Receptors originate from a human donor with alopecia areata.

The chain carries TRBV11-2 and TRBJ1-1, with D unclear. The germline gives CDR1 SGHAT, CDR2 FQNNGV. CDR3 size: 14 residues. V shed 0 bases and J shed 4 bases, with 9 bases lying between them. As DNA, the CDR3 is TGTGCCAGCAGCTTAGAGGGCTTCGGCACTGAAGCTTTCTTT. It encodes CASSLEGFGTEAFF.

This chain links TRBV27 with TRBJ2-2, with D perhaps assigned TRBD1 or TRBD2 (5 bases each). The germline gives CDR1 MNHEY, CDR2 SMNVEV (reference sequence). V was trimmed by 1 base and J by 0 bases, leaving 12 bases between them. The CDR3 is made up of 17 amino acids. The CDR3 loop reads CASSLYGDLANTGELFF. The CDR3 DNA reads TGTGCCAGCAGTTTATATGGGGACCTCGCGAACACCGGGGAGCTGTTTTTT.

V is TRBV11-2 and J is TRBJ1-6; D not certain. CDR1 and CDR2 (germline): SGHAT, FQNNGV. V was shortened by 2 bases and J by 9 bases, with 11 bases between the two germline ends. This CDR3 is built from 14 residues. Here the CDR3 reads CASSLSPIGSPLHF. CDR3 bases: TGTGCCAGCAGCTTATCCCCAATCGGTTCACCCCTCCACTTT.

This chain connects TRBV7-2 to TRBJ1-2; D is uncertain. CDR1 SGHTA and CDR2 FQGNSA come from the germline V gene. Trimming removed 2 bases from V and 4 bases from J, with 5 bases in between. The CDR3 sequence is 12 residues long. CDR3 sequence reads: CASSLSSYGYTF. CDR3 in DNA: TGTGCCAGCAGCTTATCAAGCTATGGCTACACCTTC.

The chain uses TRBV29-1 and TRBJ2-6, with D unresolved. Germline V gene lookup returns CDR1 SQVTM and CDR2 ANQGSEA. The length of the CDR3 is 14 residues. Trimming removed 0 bases from V and 2 bases from J, with 5 bases in between. The CDR3 region is CSVEEGAGANVLTF. The CDR3 DNA follows: TGCAGCGTTGAAGAGGGTGCTGGGGCCAACGTCCTGACTTTC.

This sequence joins TRBV10-3 and TRBJ2-4, with TRBD1 matching 10 bases. This CDR3 spans 14 amino acids. CDR1 and CDR2 from the germline V gene are ENHRY and SYGVKD. The J segment lost 7 bases and the V segment lost 6 bases, leaving 6 bases of the junction unmatched. The CDR3 spells CAISPGQGRNIQYF. The CDR3 bases are TGTGCCATCAGCCCGGGACAGGGGAGGAACATTCAGTACTTC.

The table lists this clone with a few counts. The CDR3 nucleotides are TGCGCCAGCAGCCGTGAGACTAGCGTACCCGGGGAGCTGTTTTTT. Translating gives CASSRETSVPGELFF. This sequence joins TRBV5-1 and TRBJ2-2, with 8 bases identical to TRBD2. CDR1 is SGHRS, CDR2 YFSETQ, per germline. The CDR3 contains 15 residues. The V and J ends lost 4 bases and 6 bases, in that order; junction bases with no gene match: 8.

This chain connects TRBV19 to TRBJ2-3, with D unresolved. Germline V gives CDR1 LNHDA, CDR2 SQIVND (reference sequence). V lost 6 bases and J 2 bases, leaving 6 bases between the germline ends. The CDR3 totals 12 residues. CDR3: CASRNLTDTQYF. The CDR3 DNA is TGTGCCAGTAGGAATCTCACAGATACGCAGTATTTT.

Only one count was recorded for this clone. V is TRBV6-6 and J is TRBJ1-1; tentative D call: TRBD1 (5 bases). Trimming left V 6 bases short and J 7 bases short, with 15 bases between. Germline V gene data show CDR1 as MNHNY and CDR2 as SVGAGI (reference sequence). This CDR3 is 13 amino acids long. CDR3 protein: CASSRIGTLEAFF. The CDR3 nucleotides are TGTGCCAGCAGCCGAATTGGGACCCTTGAAGCTTTCTTT.

A few counts support this clone. The chain carries TRBV14 and TRBJ2-5, with 7 positions matching TRBD2. CDR1 is SGHDN, CDR2 FVKESK, per germline. V was clipped by 0 bases and J by 3 bases; unmatched bases: 4. The CDR3 length is 15 residues. In DNA form, the CDR3 reads TGTGCCAGCAGCCAAGATCCAGCGGGGAAAGAGACCCAGTACTTC. This translates into CASSQDPAGKETQYF. The complete variable domain, with remaining parts taken from reference TRBV14 and TRBJ2-5, reads EAGVTQFPSHSVIEKGQTVTLRCDPISGHDNLYWYRRVMGKEIKFLLHFVKESKQDESGMPNNRFLAERTGGTYSTLKVQPAELEDSGVYFCASSQDPAGKETQYFGPGTRLLVL.

CDR3 protein: CSARLRVREGEQFF. In nucleotides, the CDR3 is TGCAGCGCTCGCCTCCGGGTCAGGGAGGGTGAGCAGTTCTTC. V and J are TRBV29-1 and TRBJ2-1; 7 nucleotides match TRBD2. In germline, CDR1 is SQVTM, CDR2 ANQGSEA. The CDR3 runs to 14 residues. With 7 bases clipped from V and 9 bases from J, the junction kept 15 bases outside the gene matches.

The chain joins TRBV2 to TRBJ1-1; D perhaps matches TRBD1 (5 bases). V lost 1 base and J 0 bases, leaving 6 bases between the germline ends. Looked up from germline, CDR1 is SNHLY and CDR2 is FYNNEI. CDR3 length: 14 amino acids. The CDR3 loop is CASSEGGVNTEAFF. The CDR3 DNA is TGTGCCAGCAGTGAAGGGGGGGTGAACACTGAAGCTTTCTTT.

Only a few counts were recorded for this clone. The sample contains more than one DNA sequence encoding this CDR3. This chain connects TRBV29-1 to TRBJ2-7, with 9 positions matching TRBD1. Germline CDR1 is SQVTM and CDR2 is ANQGSEA. CDR3 length: 12 amino acids. Unmatched junction bases numbered 3, after V lost 6 bases and J lost 3 bases. The CDR3 loop is CSVRQGGYEQYF. CDR3 in DNA: TGCAGCGTCAGACAGGGGGGCTACGAGCAGTACTTC.

The chain is built from TRBV5-1 and TRBJ2-7, with D maybe TRBD2 (6 bases). Trimming took 4 bases from V and 4 from J, leaving 21 bases between them. The CDR3 has 16 residues. Germline V CDR1 and CDR2: SGHRS, YFSETQ. Here the CDR3 reads CASSGIDGGSHYEQYF. CDR3 coding DNA: TGCGCCAGCAGCGGAATCGACGGGGGATCCCATTACGAGCAGTACTTC.